This is a list of T cell receptor beta chains from one sample in a study of blood T cell repertoires in COVID-19. Profiling relied on immunoSEQ multiplex PCR, and the TCRdb table lists in-frame clones only, not all of them. The data contain 210,000 or so clones, about 90% of them singletons. The sequencing sample was made of PBMCs or T cells enriched from blood (not recorded which). These receptors were collected from a man under 40 who had recovered from COVID-19. Each CDR3 is given with its conserved first and last residue. The order of the fields is clone size, D gene, J gene, V gene, CDR3 length, CDR3 protein, CDR3 DNA. D genes are given only for firm matches. Expanded clones are given a class, and other clones once, few, many or no size at all.

size: once
D: .
J: TRBJ1-5
V: TRBV3-1/TRBV3-2
length: 18
CDR3: CASSHVGWGGLVNQPQHF
DNA: TGTGCCAGCAGCCATGTCGGGTGGGGGGGCCTCGTCAATCAGCCCCAGCATTTT

size: .
D: .
J: TRBJ1-1
V: TRBV28
length: 14
CDR3: CASSQTALNTEAFF
DNA: TGTGCCAGCAGTCAAACAGCTTTGAACACTGAAGCTTTCTTT

size: .
D: .
J: TRBJ1-4
V: TRBV9
length: 15
CDR3: CASSALQGDNEKLFF
DNA: TGTGCCAGCAGCGCCTTACAGGGCGACAATGAAAAACTGTTTTTT

size: .
D: .
J: TRBJ2-7
V: TRBV6-5
length: 14
CDR3: CASSYGPGTYEQYF
DNA: TGTGCCAGCAGTTACGGGCCGGGGACCTACGAGCAGTACTTC

size: .
D: TRBD1
J: TRBJ1-2
V: TRBV19
length: 15
CDR3: CASSLRTGGVYGYTF
DNA: TGTGCCAGTAGTTTACGGACAGGGGGCGTCTATGGCTACACCTTC

size: .
D: TRBD2
J: TRBJ2-1
V: TRBV28
length: 16
CDR3: CASSLDTAAGDNEQFF
DNA: TGTGCCAGCAGTTTGGATACGGCAGCGGGGGACAATGAGCAGTTCTTC

size: once
D: TRBD1
J: TRBJ1-2
V: TRBV30
length: 11
CDR3: CAWSTGQPSTF
DNA: TGTGCCTGGAGTACGGGACAGCCTTCCACCTTC

size: .
D: TRBD1
J: TRBJ2-7
V: TRBV6-2/TRBV6-3
length: 14
CDR3: CASSPLTGIDEQYF
DNA: TGTGCCAGCAGCCCGTTGACAGGGATCGACGAGCAGTACTTC

size: .
D: TRBD1
J: TRBJ1-1
V: TRBV10-1
length: 16
CDR3: CASSEKATGGNTEAFF
DNA: TGCGCCAGCAGTGAAAAGGCGACAGGGGGGAACACTGAAGCTTTCTTT

size: .
D: .
J: TRBJ1-3
V: TRBV4-3
length: 15
CDR3: CASSQDGSSGNTIYF
DNA: TGCGCCAGCAGCCAAGATGGGAGCTCTGGAAACACCATATATTTT

size: .
D: .
J: TRBJ2-6
V: TRBV18
length: 17
CDR3: CASSTRDIFSGANVLTF
DNA: TGTGCCAGCTCAACCCGGGACATTTTCTCTGGGGCCAACGTCCTGACTTTC

size: .
D: .
J: TRBJ2-2
V: TRBV6-5
length: 13
CDR3: CASSLDYTGELFF
DNA: TGTGCCAGCAGCCTGGACTACACCGGGGAGCTGTTTTTT

size: .
D: TRBD1
J: TRBJ1-1
V: TRBV30
length: 13
CDR3: CAWTLTGPTEAFF
DNA: TGTGCCTGGACCCTGACAGGGCCCACTGAAGCTTTCTTT

size: few
D: TRBD1
J: TRBJ2-7
V: TRBV2
length: 16
CDR3: CASWRSPGQGPWEQYF
DNA: TGTGCCAGCTGGCGTTCCCCGGGACAGGGGCCTTGGGAGCAGTACTTC

size: .
D: .
J: TRBJ2-5
V: TRBV28
length: 12
CDR3: CASWKGGGTQYF
DNA: TGTGCCAGCTGGAAAGGGGGGGGGACCCAGTACTTC

size: .
D: .
J: TRBJ2-7
V: TRBV18
length: 17
CDR3: CASSPLIGQGGSYEQYF
DNA: TGTGCCAGCTCACCCTTGATAGGGCAGGGGGGCTCCTACGAGCAGTACTTC

size: .
D: .
J: TRBJ2-1
V: TRBV7-2
length: 16
CDR3: CASSPPGLGWVNEQFF
DNA: TGTGCCAGCAGTCCCCCGGGACTCGGTTGGGTAAATGAGCAGTTCTTC

size: once
D: .
J: TRBJ2-2
V: TRBV30
length: 15
CDR3: CAWSVGQALTGELFF
DNA: TGTGCCTGGAGTGTGGGGCAGGCGCTCACCGGGGAGCTGTTTTTT

size: .
D: .
J: TRBJ2-2
V: TRBV11-1
length: 14
CDR3: CASSLGQEGGELFF
DNA: TGTGCCAGCAGCTTAGGGCAGGAGGGCGGGGAGCTGTTTTTT

size: .
D: TRBD1
J: TRBJ1-5
V: TRBV6-1
length: 17
CDR3: CASSGTGGSYSNQPQHF
DNA: TGTGCCAGCAGTGGAACAGGGGGATCTTATAGCAATCAGCCCCAGCATTTT

size: .
D: TRBD2
J: TRBJ2-5
V: TRBV27
length: 16
CDR3: CASSDSYLAGKETQYF
DNA: TGTGCCAGCAGTGACTCCTACCTAGCGGGAAAGGAGACCCAGTACTTC

size: .
D: .
J: TRBJ2-5
V: TRBV9
length: 15
CDR3: CASSVAMGLQETQYF
DNA: TGTGCCAGCAGCGTGGCGATGGGCCTCCAAGAGACCCAGTACTTC

size: once
D: .
J: TRBJ2-5
V: TRBV10-1
length: 13
CDR3: CASSGTSGETQYF
DNA: TGCGCCAGCAGTGGTACCTCAGGAGAGACCCAGTACTTC

size: .
D: .
J: TRBJ1-1
V: TRBV7-9
length: 14
CDR3: CASSLVGVGTEAFF
DNA: TGTGCCAGCAGCTTAGTAGGGGTGGGTACTGAAGCTTTCTTT

size: .
D: TRBD1
J: TRBJ1-1
V: TRBV7-7
length: 16
CDR3: CASSPIRGVMNTEAFF
DNA: TGTGCCAGCAGCCCGATCAGGGGGGTCATGAACACTGAAGCTTTCTTT

size: .
D: .
J: TRBJ2-5
V: TRBV11-3
length: 16
CDR3: CASSPGRGSYQETQYF
DNA: TGTGCCAGCAGCCCTGGACGGGGATCGTACCAAGAGACCCAGTACTTC